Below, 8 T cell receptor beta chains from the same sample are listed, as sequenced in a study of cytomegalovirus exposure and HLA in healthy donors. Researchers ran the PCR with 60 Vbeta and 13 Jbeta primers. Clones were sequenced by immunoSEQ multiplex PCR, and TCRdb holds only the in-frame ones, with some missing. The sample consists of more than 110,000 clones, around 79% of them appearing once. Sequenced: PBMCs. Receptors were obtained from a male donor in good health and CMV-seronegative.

The CDR3 nucleotides read TGTGCCAGCAGTTCGGGGGGGCCCCGGGAGACCCAGTACTTC. It yields the protein CASSSGGPRETQYF. V usage is TRBV7-3 and J usage is TRBJ2-5; 8 positions agree with TRBD2. This CDR3 spans 14 amino acids. V was pared by 6 bases and J by 5 bases, with 8 bases of the junction left unmatched. The germline V gene encodes CDR1 SGHTA and CDR2 FQGTGA.

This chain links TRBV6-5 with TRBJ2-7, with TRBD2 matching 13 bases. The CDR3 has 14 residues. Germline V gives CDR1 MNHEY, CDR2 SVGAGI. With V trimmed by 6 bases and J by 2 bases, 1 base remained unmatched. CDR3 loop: CASRTSGGTYEQYF. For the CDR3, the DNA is TGTGCCAGCAGGACTAGCGGGGGGACCTACGAGCAGTACTTC.

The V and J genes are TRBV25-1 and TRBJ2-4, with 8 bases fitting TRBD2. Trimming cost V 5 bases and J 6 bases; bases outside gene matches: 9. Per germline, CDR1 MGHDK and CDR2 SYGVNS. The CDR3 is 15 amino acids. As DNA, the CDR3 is TGTGCCAGCAGTCCATACGGGGGGGCGGGAAACATTCAGTACTTC. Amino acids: CASSPYGGAGNIQYF. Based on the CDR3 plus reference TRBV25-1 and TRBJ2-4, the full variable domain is EADIYQTPRYLVIGTGKKITLECSQTMGHDKMYWYQQDPGMELHLIHYSYGVNSTEKGDLSSESTVSRIRTEHFPLTLESARPSHTSQYLCASSPYGGAGNIQYFGAGTRLSVL.

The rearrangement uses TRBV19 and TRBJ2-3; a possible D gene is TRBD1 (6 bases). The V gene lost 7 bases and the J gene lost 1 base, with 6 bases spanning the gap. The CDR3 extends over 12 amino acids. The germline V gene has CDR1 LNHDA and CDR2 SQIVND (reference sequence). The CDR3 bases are TGTGCCAGTACAGGGGGCACAGATACGCAGTATTTT. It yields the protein CASTGGTDTQYF.

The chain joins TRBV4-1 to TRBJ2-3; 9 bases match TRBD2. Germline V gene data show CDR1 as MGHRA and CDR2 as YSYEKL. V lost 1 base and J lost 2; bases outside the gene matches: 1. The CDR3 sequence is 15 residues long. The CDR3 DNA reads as TGCGCCAGCAGCCAAGTGGGACTAGCCACAGATACGCAGTATTTT. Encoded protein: CASSQVGLATDTQYF.

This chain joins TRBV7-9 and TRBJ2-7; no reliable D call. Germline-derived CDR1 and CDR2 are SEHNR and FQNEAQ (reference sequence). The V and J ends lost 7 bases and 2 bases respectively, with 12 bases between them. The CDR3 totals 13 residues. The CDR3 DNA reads TGTGCCAGCATGGCCGACGGAGCCTACGAGCAGTACTTC. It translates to CASMADGAYEQYF.

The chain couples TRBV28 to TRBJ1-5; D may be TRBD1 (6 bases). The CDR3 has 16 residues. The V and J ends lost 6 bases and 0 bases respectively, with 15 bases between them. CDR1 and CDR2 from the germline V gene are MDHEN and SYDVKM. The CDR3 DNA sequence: TGTGCCAGCAGCCGCTTTAGGGGGAGTAGCAATCAGCCCCAGCATTTT. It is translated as CASSRFRGSSNQPQHF.

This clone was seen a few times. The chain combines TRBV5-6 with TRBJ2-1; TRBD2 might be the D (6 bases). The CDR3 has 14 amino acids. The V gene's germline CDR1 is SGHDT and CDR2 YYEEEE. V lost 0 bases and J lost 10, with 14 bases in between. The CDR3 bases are TGTGCCAGCAGCTTGGTGGGGGGACTGGGGGAGCAGTTCTTC. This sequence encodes CASSLVGGLGEQFF.